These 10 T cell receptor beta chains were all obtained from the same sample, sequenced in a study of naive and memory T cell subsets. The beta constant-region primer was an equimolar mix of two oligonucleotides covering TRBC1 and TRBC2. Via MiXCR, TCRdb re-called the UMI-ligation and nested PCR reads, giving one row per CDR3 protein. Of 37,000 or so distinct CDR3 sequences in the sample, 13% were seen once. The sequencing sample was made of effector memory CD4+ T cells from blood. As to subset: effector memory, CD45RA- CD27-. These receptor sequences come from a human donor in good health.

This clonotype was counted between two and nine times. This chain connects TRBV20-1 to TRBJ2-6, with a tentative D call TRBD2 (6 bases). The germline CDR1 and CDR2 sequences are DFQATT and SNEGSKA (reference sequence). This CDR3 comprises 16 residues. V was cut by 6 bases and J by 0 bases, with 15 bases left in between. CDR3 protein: CSAAPGLYSGANVLTF. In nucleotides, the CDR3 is TGCAGTGCCGCACCGGGACTCTACTCTGGGGCCAACGTCCTGACTTTC.

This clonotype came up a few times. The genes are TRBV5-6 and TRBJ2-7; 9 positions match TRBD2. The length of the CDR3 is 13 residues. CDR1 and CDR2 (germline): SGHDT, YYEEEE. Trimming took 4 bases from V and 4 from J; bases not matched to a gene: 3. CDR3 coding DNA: TGTGCCAGCAGCCATAGCGGGAGATACGAGCAGTACTTC. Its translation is CASSHSGRYEQYF.

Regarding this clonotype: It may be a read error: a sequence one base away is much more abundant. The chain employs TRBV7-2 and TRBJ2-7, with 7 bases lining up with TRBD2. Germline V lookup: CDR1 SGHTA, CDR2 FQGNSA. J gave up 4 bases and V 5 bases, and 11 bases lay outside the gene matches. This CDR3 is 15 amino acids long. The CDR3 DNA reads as TGTGCCAGCAGCGGGGCGGACCGAGCGGGATACGAGCAGTACTTC. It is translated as CASSGADRAGYEQYF.

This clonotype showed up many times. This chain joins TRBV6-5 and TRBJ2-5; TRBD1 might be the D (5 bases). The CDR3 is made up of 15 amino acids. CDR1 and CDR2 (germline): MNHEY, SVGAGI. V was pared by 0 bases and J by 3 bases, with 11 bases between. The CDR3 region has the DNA TGTGCCAGCAGTTACTCGACAGCATCCGAAGAGACCCAGTACTTC. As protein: CASSYSTASEETQYF.

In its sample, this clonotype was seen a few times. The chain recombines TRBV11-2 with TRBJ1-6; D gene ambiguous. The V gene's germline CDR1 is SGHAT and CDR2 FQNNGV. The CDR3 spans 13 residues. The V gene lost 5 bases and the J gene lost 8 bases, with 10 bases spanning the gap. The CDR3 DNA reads TGTGCCAGCAGCATCGGACTGGATTCACCCCTCCACTTT. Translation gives CASSIGLDSPLHF.

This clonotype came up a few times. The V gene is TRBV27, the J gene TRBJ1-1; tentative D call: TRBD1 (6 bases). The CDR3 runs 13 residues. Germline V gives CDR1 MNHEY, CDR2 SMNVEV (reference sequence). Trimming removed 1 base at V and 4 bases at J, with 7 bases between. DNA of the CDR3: TGTGCCAGCAGTTTATTCAGGGGCACTGAAGCTTTCTTT. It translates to CASSLFRGTEAFF.

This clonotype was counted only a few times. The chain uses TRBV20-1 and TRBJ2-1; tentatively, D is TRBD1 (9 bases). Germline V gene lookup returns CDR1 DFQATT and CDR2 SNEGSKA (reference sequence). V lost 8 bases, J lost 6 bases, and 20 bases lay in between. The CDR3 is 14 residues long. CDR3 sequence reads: CSPGGGTGINEQFF. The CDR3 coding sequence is TGCAGTCCCGGGGGGGGGACAGGGATCAATGAGCAGTTCTTC.

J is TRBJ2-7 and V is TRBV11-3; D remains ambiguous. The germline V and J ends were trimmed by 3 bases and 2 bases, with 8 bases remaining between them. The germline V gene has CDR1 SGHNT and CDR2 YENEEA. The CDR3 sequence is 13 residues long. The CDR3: CASSLYSTYEQYF. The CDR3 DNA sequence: TGTGCCAGCAGCTTGTACAGCACCTACGAGCAGTACTTC.

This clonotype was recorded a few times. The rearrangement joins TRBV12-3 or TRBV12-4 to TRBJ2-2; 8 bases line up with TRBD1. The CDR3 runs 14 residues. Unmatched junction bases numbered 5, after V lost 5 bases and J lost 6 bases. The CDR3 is CASSPSQGAGELFF. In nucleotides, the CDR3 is TGTGCCAGCAGTCCATCACAGGGGGCCGGGGAGCTGTTTTTT.

CDR3 in amino acids: CSAKPSGYYNEQFF. The CDR3 DNA is TGCAGTGCAAAGCCTAGCGGGTACTACAATGAGCAGTTCTTC. The chain is built from TRBV20-1 and TRBJ2-1, with 8 nucleotides matching TRBD2. The germline CDR1 and CDR2 sequences are DFQATT and SNEGSKA (reference sequence). The CDR3 is 14 amino acids. The J segment lost 3 bases and the V segment lost 6 bases, leaving 7 bases of the junction unmatched.